This T cell receptor beta chain was retrieved from a study of PD-1 and CTLA-4 blockade in melanoma (dated by TCRdb to about 2021). A note on the overall study: In patients with melanoma, the researchers looked at the effects of CTLA-4 blockade versus PD-1 blockade on the CD8 T cell response that was melanoma-reactive.

Worth noting for this clone: Its antigen has not been determined. Base qualities are missing; no much larger clone stands one base away.

The library was produced with the immunoSEQ multiplex PCR assay. Not all clones reach the TCRdb copy of this immuneACCESS table, which keeps in-frame sequences only. Checked studies attribute under half of the gap to unresolved V genes and leave the rest unexplained. The sample data list some 15,000 clones, and over 60% of these were observed just once. Jointly, the top ten make up approximately 15% of the sample. CDR1 and CDR2, looked up from the germline V gene, are MGHRA and YSYEKL. The CDR3 sequence holds 14 residues, the cysteine and phenylalanine included. Kept here is only the CDR3 DNA, which spans 42 bases and is read in frame from base 1. Clipping removes 3 bases from V and 3 bases from J, with 4 as the unmatched junction base count.

The source material was CD8+ T cells from peripheral blood, sampled before anti-PD-1 treatment. The rearranged segments are TRBV4-1 and TRBJ1-2; 7 bases in between match TRBD1. This TCR came from a human donor with melanoma. The DNA sequence is TGCGCCAGCAGCCACTGGACAGGCGACTATGGCTACACCTTC. This encodes CASSHWTGDYGYTF.